The present TCR beta chain was sequenced within a study of T cell repertoires in cytomegalovirus infection. Study as a whole: As its CMV epitopes, the study selected recently identified HLA-C-restricted and well-studied HLA-B-restricted targets. It was the public TCR beta signatures that indicated both CMV infection and matching HLA type. Study findings and constraints: Summed frequency of shared TCR beta families picked out CMV carriers who also had the relevant HLA. Within the response measured ex vivo, HLA-C-restricted CMV-specific TCR beta clonotypes were dominant.

The CDR3 runs to 16 residues. Deletions cut 4 bases from V and 3 bases from J, with 15 bases between. CDR1 is SEHNR, CDR2 FQNEAQ, per germline (reference sequence). In TCRdb, the reads were re-called with MiXCR into one record per CDR3 protein. This repertoire shows about 470,000 distinct CDR3 sequences, under 45% found once; its top ten account for 43%. To note about this clonotype: The antigen remains unidentified.

Sequenced material: cultured PBMCs, taken from culture after CMV antigen stimulation. This sequence joins TRBV7-9 and TRBJ2-2; D not certain. The TCR was taken from a human donor in good health (CMV status not recorded). Some clones in this sample may be carry-over from other donors' samples. The CDR3 sequence is CASSSISTGDTGELFF. CDR3 sequence (DNA): TGTGCCAGCAGCTCCATAAGTACGGGTGACACCGGGGAGCTGTTTTTT.